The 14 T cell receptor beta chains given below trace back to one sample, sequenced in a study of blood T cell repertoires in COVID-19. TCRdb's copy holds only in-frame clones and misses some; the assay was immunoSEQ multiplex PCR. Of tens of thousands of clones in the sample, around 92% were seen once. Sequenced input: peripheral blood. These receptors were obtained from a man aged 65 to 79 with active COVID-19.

The CDR3 nucleotides are TGTGCCAGCTCACCTTCGCCAGCGGGGGGGCCTAATACGCAGTATTTT. This codes for CASSPSPAGGPNTQYF. V is TRBV18 and J is TRBJ2-3; TRBD2 matches 10 bases. Germline CDR1 KGHSH, CDR2 LQKENI. The CDR3 is made up of 16 amino acids. The J segment lost 7 bases and the V segment lost 3 bases, leaving 10 bases of the junction unmatched.

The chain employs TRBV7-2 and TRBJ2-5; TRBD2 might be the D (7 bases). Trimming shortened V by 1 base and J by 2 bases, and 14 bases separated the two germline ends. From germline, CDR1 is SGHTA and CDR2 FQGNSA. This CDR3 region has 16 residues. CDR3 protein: CASSLGGRGRQETQYF. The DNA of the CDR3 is TGTGCCAGCAGCTTAGGTGGGAGGGGGAGGCAAGAGACCCAGTACTTC.

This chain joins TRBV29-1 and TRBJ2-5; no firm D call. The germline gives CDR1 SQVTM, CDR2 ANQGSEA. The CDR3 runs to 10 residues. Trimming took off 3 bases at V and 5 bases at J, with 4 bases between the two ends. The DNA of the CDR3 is TGCAGCGTTGACATGGAGACCCAGTACTTC. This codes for CSVDMETQYF.

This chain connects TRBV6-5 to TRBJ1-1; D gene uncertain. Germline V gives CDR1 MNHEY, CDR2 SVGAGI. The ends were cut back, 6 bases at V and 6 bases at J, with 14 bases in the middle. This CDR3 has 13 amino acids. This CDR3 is CASRRTTGSEAFF. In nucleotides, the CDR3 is TGTGCCAGCAGGCGAACGACTGGATCTGAAGCTTTCTTT.

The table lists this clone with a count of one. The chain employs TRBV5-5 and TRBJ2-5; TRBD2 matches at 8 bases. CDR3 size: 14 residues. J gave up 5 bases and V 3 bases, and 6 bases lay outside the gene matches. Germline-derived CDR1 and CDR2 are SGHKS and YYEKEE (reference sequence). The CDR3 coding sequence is TGTGCCAGCAGCTCCCCGGGGGGGCTGGAGACCCAGTACTTC. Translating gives CASSSPGGLETQYF. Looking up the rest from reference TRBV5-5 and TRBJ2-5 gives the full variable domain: DAGVTQSPTHLIKTRGQQVTLRCSPISGHKSVSWYQQVLGQGPQFIFQYYEKEERGRGNFPDRFSARQFPNYSSELNVNALLLGDSALYLCASSSPGGLETQYFGPGTRLLVL.

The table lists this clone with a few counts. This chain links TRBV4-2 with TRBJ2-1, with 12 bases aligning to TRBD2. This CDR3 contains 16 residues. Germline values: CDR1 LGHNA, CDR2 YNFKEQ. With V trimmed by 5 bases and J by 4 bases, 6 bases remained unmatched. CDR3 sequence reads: CASSTGTSGFYNEQFF. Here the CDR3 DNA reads TGTGCCAGCAGCACCGGGACTAGCGGGTTTTACAATGAGCAGTTCTTC.

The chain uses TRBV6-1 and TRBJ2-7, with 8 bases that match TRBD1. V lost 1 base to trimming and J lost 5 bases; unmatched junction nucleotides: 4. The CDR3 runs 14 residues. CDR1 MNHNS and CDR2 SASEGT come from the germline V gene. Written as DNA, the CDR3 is TGTGCCAGCAGTGAAGAAAGGGACAGGAACGAGCAGTACTTC. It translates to CASSEERDRNEQYF.

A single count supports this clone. The chain's CDR3 is CASQGLGQTNTEAFF. CDR3 DNA sequence: TGTGCCAGCCAGGGGCTCGGGCAGACGAACACTGAAGCTTTCTTT. This rearrangement joins TRBV7-6 to TRBJ1-1; possibly TRBD1 for D (6 bases). The length of the CDR3 is 15 residues. Germline loops: CDR1 SGHVS, CDR2 FNYEAQ. Trimming removed 8 bases from V and 1 base from J, with 17 bases in between.

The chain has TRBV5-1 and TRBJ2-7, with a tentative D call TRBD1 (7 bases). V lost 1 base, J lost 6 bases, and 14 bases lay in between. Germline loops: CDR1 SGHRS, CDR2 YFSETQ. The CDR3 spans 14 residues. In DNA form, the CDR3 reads TGCGCCAGCAGCTTGTCGGCAGGGGGAGGCGAGCAGTACTTC. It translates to CASSLSAGGGEQYF.

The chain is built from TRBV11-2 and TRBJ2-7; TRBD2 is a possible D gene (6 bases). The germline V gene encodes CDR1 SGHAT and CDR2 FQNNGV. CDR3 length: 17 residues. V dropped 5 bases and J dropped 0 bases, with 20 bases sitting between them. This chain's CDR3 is CASSPITGTRRSYEQYF. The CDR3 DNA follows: TGTGCCAGCAGCCCGATTACCGGGACTCGCCGCTCCTACGAGCAGTACTTC.

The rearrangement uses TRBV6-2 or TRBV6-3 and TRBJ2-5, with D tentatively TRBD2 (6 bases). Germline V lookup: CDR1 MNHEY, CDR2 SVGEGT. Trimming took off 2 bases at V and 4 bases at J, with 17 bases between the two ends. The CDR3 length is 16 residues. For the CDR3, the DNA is TGTGCCAGCAGTTACGGACGCGGGACCTCGGGAGAGACCCAGTACTTC. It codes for CASSYGRGTSGETQYF.

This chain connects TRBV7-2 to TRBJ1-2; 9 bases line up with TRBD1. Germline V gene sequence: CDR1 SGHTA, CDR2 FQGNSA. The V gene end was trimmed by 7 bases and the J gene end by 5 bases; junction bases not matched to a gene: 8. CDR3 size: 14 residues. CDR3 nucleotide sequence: TGTGCCAGCACCCCATCCGGGACAGGGTATGGCTACACCTTC. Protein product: CASTPSGTGYGYTF.

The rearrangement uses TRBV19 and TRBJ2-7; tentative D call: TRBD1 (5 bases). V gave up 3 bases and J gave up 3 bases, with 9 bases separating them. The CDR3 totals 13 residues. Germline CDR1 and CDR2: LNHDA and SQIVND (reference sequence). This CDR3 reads CASSIRGDYEQYF. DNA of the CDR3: TGTGCCAGTAGTATTAGGGGTGACTACGAGCAGTACTTC.

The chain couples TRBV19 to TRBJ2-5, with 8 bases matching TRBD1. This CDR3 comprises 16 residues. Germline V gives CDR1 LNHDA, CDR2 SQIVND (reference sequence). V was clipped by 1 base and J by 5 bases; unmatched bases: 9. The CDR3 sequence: CASSIGRQGYDETQYF. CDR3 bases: TGTGCCAGTAGTATAGGACGACAGGGGTACGATGAGACCCAGTACTTC.